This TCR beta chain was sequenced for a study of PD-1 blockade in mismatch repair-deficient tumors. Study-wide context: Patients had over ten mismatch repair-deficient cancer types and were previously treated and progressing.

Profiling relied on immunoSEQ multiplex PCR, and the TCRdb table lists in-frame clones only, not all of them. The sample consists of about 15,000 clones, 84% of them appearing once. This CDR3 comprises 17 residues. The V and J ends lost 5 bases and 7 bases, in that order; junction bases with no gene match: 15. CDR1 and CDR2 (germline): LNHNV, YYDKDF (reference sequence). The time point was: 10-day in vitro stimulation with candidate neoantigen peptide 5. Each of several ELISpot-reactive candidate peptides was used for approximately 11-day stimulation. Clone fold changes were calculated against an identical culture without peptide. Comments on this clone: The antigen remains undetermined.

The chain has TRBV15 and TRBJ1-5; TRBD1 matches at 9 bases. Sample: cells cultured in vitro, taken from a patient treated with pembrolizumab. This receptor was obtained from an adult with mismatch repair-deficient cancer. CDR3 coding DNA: TGTGCCACCAGCTTCTACAGGGGGCGCGGAGACAGGCAGCCCCAGCATTTT. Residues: CATSFYRGRGDRQPQHF.